Sequencing of this T cell receptor (beta chain) was carried out in a study of Ad26.COV2.S vaccination and SARS-CoV-2 variants. Study overall: Within the COV1001 Ad26.COV2.S trial arm, the donor was enrolled. Intramuscularly, Ad26.COV2.S was given either once or twice, 56 days apart.

TCRdb's copy holds only in-frame clones and misses some; the assay was immunoSEQ multiplex PCR. The repertoire holds hundreds of thousands of clones, 75% to 95% seen once, with 12% in the top ten. Germline CDR1 reads DFQATT; CDR2 reads SNEGSKA (reference sequence). The CDR3 length is 17 residues. The J segment lost 7 bases and the V segment lost 3 bases, leaving 15 bases of the junction unmatched. A word on this clone: Its cognate antigen is unknown.

Treatment of the sample: around 19 received Ad26.COV2.S at low or high dose, single or two shots; roughly five received placebo; per-sample allocation not given. After the first vaccine or placebo injection, samples were drawn on day 63. The donor's status was that of an adult aged 18-55 years in Boston. Study results and caveats: Ad26.COV2.S recipients had broader spike-specific TCRs (P = 0.0014).

Material: peripheral blood, obtained in a trial of Ad26.COV2.S vaccine versus placebo. The chain combines TRBV20-1 with TRBJ2-1; 10 positions match TRBD2. The clonotype was recovered from a person between 18 and 65 years old who received the Ad26.COV2.S COVID-19 vaccine or a placebo. Here the CDR3 DNA reads TGCAGTGCTAGTGGTTGGATGGAGCGGGAGGGCAGGAATGAGCAGTTCTTC. This encodes CSASGWMEREGRNEQFF.